Sequencing of this TCR beta chain was carried out in a study of OX40 agonist ivuxolimab in advanced cancers. Study-level results: Low normalized T-cell clonal expansion was additionally recorded for some nonresponders. On average, a greater number of expanded clones characterised CD8+ T cells relative to CD4+. Specificity for antigen went undetermined in the expanded peripheral T cells.

Regarding this clone: What it binds is unknown.

Autoimmune disease history or systemic immunosuppression led to patients being barred. This CDR3 has 13 residues. Germline CDR1 and CDR2: LNHDA and SQIVND (reference sequence). V lost 6 bases to trimming and J lost 8 bases; unmatched junction nucleotides: 6. Method: immunoSEQ multiplex PCR; TCRdb's copy keeps in-frame clones and lacks some. The repertoire holds 60,000 to 90,000 clones, with 80% to 85% as singletons. The sequence came from an adult with an advanced solid tumor such as melanoma, head and neck, liver or kidney cancer. The chain recombines TRBV19 with TRBJ1-4, with TRBD1 identical over 7 bases. The input for sequencing was CD4+ or CD8+ T cells sorted from blood, taken in a trial of the OX40 agonist ivuxolimab. Here the CDR3 reads CASSLGGLEKLFF. The DNA for the CDR3 is TGTGCCAGTAGCTTAGGGGGCTTGGAAAAACTGTTTTTT. Based on the CDR3 plus reference TRBV19 and TRBJ1-4, the full variable domain is DGGITQSPKYLFRKEGQNVTLSCEQNLNHDAMYWYRQDPGQGLRLIYYSQIVNDFQKGDIAEGYSVSREKKESFPLTVTSAQKNPTAFYLCASSLGGLEKLFFGSGTQLSVL.